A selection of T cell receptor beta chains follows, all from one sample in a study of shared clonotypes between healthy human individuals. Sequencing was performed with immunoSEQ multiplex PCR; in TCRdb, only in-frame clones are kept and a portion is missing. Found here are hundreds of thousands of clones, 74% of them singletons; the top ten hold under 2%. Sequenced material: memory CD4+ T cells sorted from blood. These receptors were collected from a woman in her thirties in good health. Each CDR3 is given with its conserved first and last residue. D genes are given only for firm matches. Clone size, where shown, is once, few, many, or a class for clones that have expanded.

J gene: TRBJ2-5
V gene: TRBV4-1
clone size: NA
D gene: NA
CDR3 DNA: TGCGCCAGCAGCCAACCGACGGACGGCCCAGGTCAGTACTTC
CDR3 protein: CASSQPTDGPGQYF

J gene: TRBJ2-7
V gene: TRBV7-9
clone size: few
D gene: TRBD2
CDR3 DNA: TGTGCCAGCAGCTACCGAGGGGGACTAGCGAGCGAGCAGTACTTC
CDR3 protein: CASSYRGGLASEQYF

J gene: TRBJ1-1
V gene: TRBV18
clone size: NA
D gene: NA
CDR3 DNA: TGTGCCAGCTCACCACCATCAGTAATTCAGGGTGAAGCTTTCTTT
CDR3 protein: CASSPPSVIQGEAFF

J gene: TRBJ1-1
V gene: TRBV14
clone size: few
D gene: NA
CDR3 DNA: TGTGCCAGCAGCCCCCATTACGGCCTACAGAACACTGAAGCTTTCTTT
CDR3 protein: CASSPHYGLQNTEAFF

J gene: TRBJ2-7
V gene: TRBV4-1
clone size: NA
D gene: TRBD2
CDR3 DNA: TGCGCCAGCAGGAGACTAGCGGGGAAGGAAAGGGAGCAGTACTTC
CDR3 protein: CASRRLAGKEREQYF

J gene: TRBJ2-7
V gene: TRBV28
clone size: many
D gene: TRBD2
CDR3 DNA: TGTGCCAGCAGAATAGCGGGAGACTACGAGCAGTACTTC
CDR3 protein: CASRIAGDYEQYF

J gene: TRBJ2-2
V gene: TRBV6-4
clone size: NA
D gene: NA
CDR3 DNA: TGTGCCAGCAGTGTGGAGCCGAACACCGGGGAGCTGTTTTTT
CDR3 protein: CASSVEPNTGELFF

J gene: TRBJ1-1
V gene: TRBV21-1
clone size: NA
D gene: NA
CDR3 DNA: TGTGCCAGCAGCAAAAAGGATCGGGCGCACCGGAACACTGAAGCTTTCTTT
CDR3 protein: CASSKKDRAHRNTEAFF

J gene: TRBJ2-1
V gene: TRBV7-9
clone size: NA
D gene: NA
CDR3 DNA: TGTGCCAGCAGCTTAGCAGGGGCAGGCGATGAGCAGTTCTTC
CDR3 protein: CASSLAGAGDEQFF

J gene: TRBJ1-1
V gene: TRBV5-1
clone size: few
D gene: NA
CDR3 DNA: TGCGCCAGCAGCTTGGTGCAGGGGACCACTGAAGCTTTCTTT
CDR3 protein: CASSLVQGTTEAFF

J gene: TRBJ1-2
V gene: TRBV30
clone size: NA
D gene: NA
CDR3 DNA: TGTGCCTGGACGGTAGGAACAGGGAGGTTGGAAGGCTACACCTTC
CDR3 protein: CAWTVGTGRLEGYTF

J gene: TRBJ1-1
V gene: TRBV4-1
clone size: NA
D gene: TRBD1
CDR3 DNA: TGCGCCAGCAGCACCCAACAGGGGCCAAAAGCTTTCTTT
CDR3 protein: CASSTQQGPKAFF

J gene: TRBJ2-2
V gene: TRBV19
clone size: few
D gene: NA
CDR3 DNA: TGTGCCAGTAGTATAGACCGCACCGGGGAGCTGTTTTTT
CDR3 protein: CASSIDRTGELFF

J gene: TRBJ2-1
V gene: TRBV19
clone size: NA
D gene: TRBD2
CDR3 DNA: TGTGCCAGTAGTATGGTAGCGGGAGGGCGCAGTAATGAGCAGTTCTTC
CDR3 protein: CASSMVAGGRSNEQFF

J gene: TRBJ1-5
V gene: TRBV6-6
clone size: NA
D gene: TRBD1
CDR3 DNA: TGTGCCAGCAGCGGACAGGGGATCACTAGCAATCAGCCCCAGCATTTT
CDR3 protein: CASSGQGITSNQPQHF

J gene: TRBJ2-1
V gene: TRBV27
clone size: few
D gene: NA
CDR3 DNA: TGTGCCAGCAGTATCCCGGGACGTCCGGAGCAGTTCTTC
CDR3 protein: CASSIPGRPEQFF

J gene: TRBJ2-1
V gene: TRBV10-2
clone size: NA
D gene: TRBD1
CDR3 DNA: TGCGCCAGCAGTGGAATAGTACGGGACAGGGGTATGAATGAGCAGTTCTTC
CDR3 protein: CASSGIVRDRGMNEQFF

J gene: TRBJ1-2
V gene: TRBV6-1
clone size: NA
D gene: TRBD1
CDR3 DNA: TGTGCCAGCAGTGTAGGGACAGGGGGTGGAAAAAACTATGGCTACACCTTC
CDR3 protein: CASSVGTGGGKNYGYTF

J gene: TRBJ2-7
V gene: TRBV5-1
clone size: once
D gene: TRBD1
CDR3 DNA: TGCGCCAGCAGCACGGGACAGGCCGCCTACGAGCAGTACTTC
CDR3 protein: CASSTGQAAYEQYF

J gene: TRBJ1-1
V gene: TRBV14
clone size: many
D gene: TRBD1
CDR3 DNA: TGTGCCAGCAGCGGACAGGGATATACTGAAGCTTTCTTT
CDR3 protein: CASSGQGYTEAFF

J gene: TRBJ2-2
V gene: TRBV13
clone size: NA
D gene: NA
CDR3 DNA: TGTGCCAGCAGTTTGGCGCGACCGAACACCGGGGAGCTGTTTTTT
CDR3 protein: CASSLARPNTGELFF

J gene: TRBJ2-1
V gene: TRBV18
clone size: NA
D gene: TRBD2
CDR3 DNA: TGTGCCAGCTCGCTCCTAACTAGCGGCAGCTCCTACAATGAGCAGTTCTTC
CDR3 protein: CASSLLTSGSSYNEQFF

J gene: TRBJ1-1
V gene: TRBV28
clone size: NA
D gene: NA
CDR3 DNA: TGTGCCAGCAGTACACAGGGAGCACTAAACACTGAAGCTTTCTTT
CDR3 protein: CASSTQGALNTEAFF

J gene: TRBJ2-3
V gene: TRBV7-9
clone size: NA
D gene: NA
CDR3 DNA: TGTGCCAGCACCAGGTGGAGGGAGGTAGATACGCAGTATTTT
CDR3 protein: CASTRWREVDTQYF

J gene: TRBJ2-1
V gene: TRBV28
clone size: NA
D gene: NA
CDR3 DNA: TGTGCCAGCAGCCGCCCGGGAGTGTCCTACAATGAGCAGTTCTTC
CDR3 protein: CASSRPGVSYNEQFF

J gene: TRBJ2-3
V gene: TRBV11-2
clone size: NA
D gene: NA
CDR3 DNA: TGTGCCAGCAGCTCCTCTACCCCTCCGCAGTATTTT
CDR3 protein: CASSSSTPPQYF

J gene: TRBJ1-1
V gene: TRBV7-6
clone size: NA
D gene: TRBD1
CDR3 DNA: TGTGCCAGCAGCTCCTCCCTGACAGGGTCAAACACTGAAGCTTTCTTT
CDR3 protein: CASSSSLTGSNTEAFF

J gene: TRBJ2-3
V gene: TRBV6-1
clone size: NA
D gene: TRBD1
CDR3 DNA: TGTGCCAGCAGTGAAGCACAGGGGAGCACAGATACGCAGTATTTT
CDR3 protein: CASSEAQGSTDTQYF

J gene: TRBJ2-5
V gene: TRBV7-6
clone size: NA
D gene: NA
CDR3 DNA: TGTGCCAGCAGCTTAGCACCCGTCCAGACCCAGTACTTC
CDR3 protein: CASSLAPVQTQYF

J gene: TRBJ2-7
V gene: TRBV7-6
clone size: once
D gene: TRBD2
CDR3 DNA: TGTGCCAGCAGCTTAGCGCGGACTAGCGGCTACGAGCAGTACTTC
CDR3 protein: CASSLARTSGYEQYF

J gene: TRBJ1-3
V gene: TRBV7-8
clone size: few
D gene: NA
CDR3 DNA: TGTGCCAGCAGCTTAGGTCCCCCTCCCAGGGCGACTGGAAACACCATATATTTT
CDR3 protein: CASSLGPPPRATGNTIYF

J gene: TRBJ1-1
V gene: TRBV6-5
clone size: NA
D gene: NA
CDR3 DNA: TGTGCCAGCAGTTACACGATAGGCACCGGAGACACTGAAGCTTTCTTT
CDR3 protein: CASSYTIGTGDTEAFF

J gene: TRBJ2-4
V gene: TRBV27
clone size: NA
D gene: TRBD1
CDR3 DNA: TGTGCCAGCAGCCCTGACAGGGGGCGGGTCAAAAACATTCAGTACTTC
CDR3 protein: CASSPDRGRVKNIQYF

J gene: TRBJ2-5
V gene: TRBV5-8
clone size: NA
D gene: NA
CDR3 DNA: TGTGCCAGCAGCGCTGGGACCCACGCAGACCAAGAGACCCAGTACTTC
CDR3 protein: CASSAGTHADQETQYF

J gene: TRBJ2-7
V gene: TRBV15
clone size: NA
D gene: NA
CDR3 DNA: TGTGCCACCAGCAGAAACCCCGGGGCGTCGGAGCAATACTTC
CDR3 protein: CATSRNPGASEQYF

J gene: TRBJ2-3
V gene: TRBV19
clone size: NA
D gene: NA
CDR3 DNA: TGTGCCAGTAGAAGGCTAAGCACAGATACGCAGTATTTT
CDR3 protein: CASRRLSTDTQYF

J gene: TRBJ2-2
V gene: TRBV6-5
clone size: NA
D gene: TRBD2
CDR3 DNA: TGTGCCAGCAGACAGAGCGGGACGAACACCGGGGAGCTGTTTTTT
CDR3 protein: CASRQSGTNTGELFF

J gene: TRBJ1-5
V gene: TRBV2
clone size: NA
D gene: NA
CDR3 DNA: TGTGCCAGCAGTGTAGGGTATCAGCCCCAGCATTTT
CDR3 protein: CASSVGYQPQHF

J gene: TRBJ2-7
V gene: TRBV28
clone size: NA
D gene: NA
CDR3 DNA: TGTGCCAGCAGTTTTGCCCCACGGTACGAGCAGTACTTC
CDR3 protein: CASSFAPRYEQYF

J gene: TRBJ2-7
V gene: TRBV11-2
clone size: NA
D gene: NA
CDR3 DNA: TGTGCCAGCAGCTTAGAATGGTACGAGCAGTACTTC
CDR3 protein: CASSLEWYEQYF

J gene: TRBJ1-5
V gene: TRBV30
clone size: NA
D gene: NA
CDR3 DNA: TGTGCCTGGAGTGCCCCTGGTGGGACTCAGCCCCAGCATTTT
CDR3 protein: CAWSAPGGTQPQHF

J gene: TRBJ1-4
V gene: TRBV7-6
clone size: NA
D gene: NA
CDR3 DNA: TGTGCCAGCAGCTTAGGTGGGGGTGGAAAACTGTTTTTT
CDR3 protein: CASSLGGGGKLFF

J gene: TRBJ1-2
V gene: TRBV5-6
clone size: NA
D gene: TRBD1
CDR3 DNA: TGTGCCAGCAGCTCTGGGGGGGACAGTTATGGCTACACCTTC
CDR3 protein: CASSSGGDSYGYTF

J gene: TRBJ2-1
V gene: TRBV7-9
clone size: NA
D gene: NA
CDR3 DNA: TGTGCCAGCAGCTTAGGCCTAGCGAACCCCTACAATGAGCAGTTCTTC
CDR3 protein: CASSLGLANPYNEQFF

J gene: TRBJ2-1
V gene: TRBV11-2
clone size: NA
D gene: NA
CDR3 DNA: TGTGCCAGCAGCCCCCGGGGCGGACCAAACAATGAGCAGTTCTTC
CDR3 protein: CASSPRGGPNNEQFF

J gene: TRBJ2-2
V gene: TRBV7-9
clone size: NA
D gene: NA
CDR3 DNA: TGTGCCAGCAGCTTAGTTTGGACGGAGGCAGCCGGGGAGCTGTTTTTT
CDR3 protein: CASSLVWTEAAGELFF

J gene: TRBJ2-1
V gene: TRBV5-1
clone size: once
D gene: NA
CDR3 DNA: TGCGCCAGCAGCCTTCGGAGCGGAGGGCACAATGAGCAGTTCTTC
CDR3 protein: CASSLRSGGHNEQFF

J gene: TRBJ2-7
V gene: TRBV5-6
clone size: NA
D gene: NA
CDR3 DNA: TGTGCCAGCAGCAAACACTACGAGCAGTACTTC
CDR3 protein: CASSKHYEQYF

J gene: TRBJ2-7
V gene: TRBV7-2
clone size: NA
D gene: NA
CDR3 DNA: TGTGCCAGCAGCATAGACTCCCTTACCTACGAGCAGTACTTC
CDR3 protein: CASSIDSLTYEQYF